This is a list of T cell receptor beta chains from one sample in a study of OX40 agonist ivuxolimab in advanced cancers. Repertoires were generated with immunoSEQ multiplex PCR, while TCRdb's copy carries only in-frame clones and drops some. The table shows 55,000 to 65,000 clones, with more than 80% occurring only once. The material sequenced was CD4+ or CD8+ T cells sorted from blood, taken in a trial of the OX40 agonist ivuxolimab. The receptors derive from an adult with an advanced solid tumor such as melanoma, head and neck, liver or kidney cancer. Each CDR3 is given with its conserved first and last residue. Fields, in order: clone size, V gene, CDR3 length, D gene, J gene, CDR3 DNA, CDR3 protein. A D gene is named only where the DNA matches it firmly. Size is omitted from some rows. Given values are once, few, many or a class for expanded clones.

.	TRBV28	16	.	TRBJ1-2	TGTGCCAGCAGTTCGATTAGGCCCGGACGGAACTATGGCTACACCTTC	CASSSIRPGRNYGYTF
.	TRBV6-1	13	.	TRBJ2-1	TGTGCCAGCAGATGGGGAAACTACAATGAGCAGTTCTTC	CASRWGNYNEQFF
once	TRBV29-1	13	.	TRBJ2-7	TGCAGCGTTTCCGCGGGATCGTGGTACGAGCAGTACTTC	CSVSAGSWYEQYF
.	TRBV7-2	16	TRBD2	TRBJ2-7	TGTGCCAGCAGCTTAATAGCTAGCGGGAGAATATACGAGCAGTACTTC	CASSLIASGRIYEQYF
.	TRBV5-1	15	TRBD1	TRBJ1-2	TGCGCCAGCAGCCCCGGACAGGGATTTAACTATGGCTACACCTTC	CASSPGQGFNYGYTF
.	TRBV6-5	15	.	TRBJ2-5	TGTGCCAGCAGTTCCTTCGGGACCGCCGCGGAGACCCAGTACTTC	CASSSFGTAAETQYF
once	TRBV19	15	.	TRBJ2-7	TGTGCCAGTAGTTCCCGGGACCGTCCTCCTTACGAGCAGTACTTC	CASSSRDRPPYEQYF
.	TRBV7-2	15	TRBD1	TRBJ2-1	TGTGCCAGCAGCTTAGCCCGGACAGGGCAAGGTGAGCAGTTCTTC	CASSLARTGQGEQFF
.	TRBV6-1	14	.	TRBJ1-1	TGTGCCAGCAGCCGAAAAGACAGGAACACTGAAGCTTTCTTT	CASSRKDRNTEAFF
once	TRBV9	12	.	TRBJ2-2	TGTGCCAGCAGCTTCAGGACCGGGGAGCTGTTTTTT	CASSFRTGELFF
.	TRBV20-1	11	.	TRBJ2-1	TGCAGTGCTTCAGGGGGGCATGAGCAGTTCTTC	CSASGGHEQFF
.	TRBV7-2	15	TRBD2	TRBJ2-1	TGTGCCAGCAGCTTAGGTATTAGCGGGAGGGTTGAGCAGTTCTTC	CASSLGISGRVEQFF
once	TRBV5-6	11	.	TRBJ2-7	TGTGCCAGCAGCTTCAACTACGAGCAGTACTTC	CASSFNYEQYF
.	TRBV7-5	16	.	TRBJ2-1	TGTGCCAGAAGCTTAGCGGTCAGGAGACATGTCAATGAGCAGTTCTTC	CARSLAVRRHVNEQFF
.	TRBV6-5	15	.	TRBJ1-2	TGTGCCACCATGCCTGGAGTGGGCGCGGACTATGGCTACACCTTC	CATMPGVGADYGYTF
.	TRBV27	15	TRBD2	TRBJ2-1	TGTGCCAGCACCTGGGGGAGGGCCAGAGAGAATGAGCAGTTCTTC	CASTWGRARENEQFF
.	TRBV29-1	15	TRBD2	TRBJ2-5	TGCAGCTTTCAAGAGGCTAGCGGGAGGGCACAGACCCAGTACTTC	CSFQEASGRAQTQYF
.	TRBV11-3	11	.	TRBJ2-7	TGTGCCAGCAGCCTCCACTACGAGCAGTACTTC	CASSLHYEQYF
.	TRBV6-5	13	.	TRBJ1-2	TGTGCCAGCACTACCCCCACTAACTATGGCTACACCTTC	CASTTPTNYGYTF
.	TRBV5-7	15	.	TRBJ2-6	TGTGCCAGCAGCTTGGGACACCCTGGGGCCAACGTCCTGACTTTC	CASSLGHPGANVLTF
.	TRBV5-1	13	.	TRBJ2-2	TGCGCCAGCAGCTTGAAACAAACCGGGGAGCTGTTTTTT	CASSLKQTGELFF
.	TRBV28	14	TRBD1	TRBJ1-5	TGTGCCAGCAGTTCTCCCGGGACAGGGGGCTTCGTGCATTTT	CASSSPGTGGFVHF
.	TRBV6-1	15	.	TRBJ1-2	TGTGCCAGCAGCGGAACGTTTGGGGGGCTCTATGGCTACACCTTC	CASSGTFGGLYGYTF
.	TRBV7-2	17	TRBD2	TRBJ2-5	TGTGCCAGCAGCTCGGGACTAGCGGGGAGTCCCGGGGAGACCCAGTACTTC	CASSSGLAGSPGETQYF
.	TRBV9	15	.	TRBJ2-1	TGTGCCAGCAGCAGGGTGTCGGGCTCCTACAATGAGCAGTTCTTC	CASSRVSGSYNEQFF
.	TRBV11-3	13	.	TRBJ1-2	TGTGCCAGCAGCTTAGGGGTCGGAGGCGGCTACACCTTC	CASSLGVGGGYTF
.	TRBV18	13	.	TRBJ1-2	TGTGCCAGCTCTCAAGCGGGGGTCTATGGCTACACCTTC	CASSQAGVYGYTF
.	TRBV7-8	12	.	TRBJ2-5	TGTGCCAGCAGCTTACGACAAGAGACCCAGTACTTC	CASSLRQETQYF
.	TRBV5-6	13	.	TRBJ2-3	TGTGCCAGCAGCTTGGGGTCCGACTATACGCAGTATTTT	CASSLGSDYTQYF
.	TRBV6-5	14	TRBD1	TRBJ2-7	TGTGCCAGCAGGAGGGGGCGCAACTTTTACGAGCAGTACTTC	CASRRGRNFYEQYF
.	TRBV11-2	15	TRBD1	TRBJ2-3	TGTGCCAGCAGCCCGAGGGACAGGGGGCGGGATACGCAGTATTTT	CASSPRDRGRDTQYF
.	TRBV29-1	14	TRBD2	TRBJ2-1	TGCAGCGGGAGCAGAGGCGGGGGGTACAATGAGCAGTTCTTC	CSGSRGGGYNEQFF
.	TRBV11-3	15	TRBD1	TRBJ2-7	TGTGCCAGCAGCTTGGGGACAGGGCAATCCTACGAGCAGTACTTC	CASSLGTGQSYEQYF
.	TRBV7-9	19	.	TRBJ2-7	TGTGCCAGCAGCTTGGGGGAGAGCCAGGGTTGGGCCTCTAATTACGAGCAGTACTTC	CASSLGESQGWASNYEQYF
few	TRBV19	14	TRBD1	TRBJ1-2	TGTGCCAGTAGTATCGGACAGGTCGGGTATGGCTACACCTTC	CASSIGQVGYGYTF
.	TRBV7-2	11	.	TRBJ2-5	TGTGCCAGCAGGCGACAAGAGACCCAGTACTTC	CASRRQETQYF
.	TRBV10-3	18	TRBD2	TRBJ2-1	TGTGCCATCAGTGAGCCCTCTGTGACTAGCGGGAGTTACAATGAGCAGTTCTTC	CAISEPSVTSGSYNEQFF
.	TRBV6-6	14	.	TRBJ2-6	TGTGCCAGCATTGCCCCCCTTGGGGCCAACGTCCTGACTTTC	CASIAPLGANVLTF
.	TRBV6-6	15	.	TRBJ1-2	TGTGCAGCCTACGACGGGGCCAAGCCCCGGTACGGCTACACCTTC	CAAYDGAKPRYGYTF
.	TRBV11-3	15	.	TRBJ2-3	TGTGCCAGCAGCTCAAGGGGGGGCCGGGCAGATACGCAGTATTTT	CASSSRGGRADTQYF
once	TRBV6-6	13	TRBD1	TRBJ2-3	TGTGCCAGCATGGACAGGGGGTCAGATACGCAGTATTTT	CASMDRGSDTQYF
.	TRBV6-1	13	.	TRBJ2-3	TGTGCCAGCAGTGAAATGAGGGGGGATACGCAGTATTTT	CASSEMRGDTQYF
.	TRBV30	15	.	TRBJ2-3	TGTGCCTGGAGCCGAAATCTAGCAAGCACAGATACGCAGTATTTT	CAWSRNLASTDTQYF
.	TRBV28	14	.	TRBJ2-2	TGTGCCAGCAAAGAGGACGGGCACACCGGGGAGCTGTTTTTT	CASKEDGHTGELFF
.	TRBV19	16	.	TRBJ2-6	TGTGCCAGTAGTATAGAGGCCAGCTCTGGGGCCAACGTCCTGACTTTC	CASSIEASSGANVLTF
.	TRBV9	15	.	TRBJ2-6	TGTGCCAGCAGCGTAGGGGGGCGTGGGGCCAACGTCCTGACTTTC	CASSVGGRGANVLTF